Listed below are T cell receptor beta chains from one sample, sequenced in a study of blood T cell repertoires in COVID-19. Using immunoSEQ multiplex PCR, the repertoire was profiled, and TCRdb retains in-frame clones only, with some absent. The table lists around 230,000 clones, roughly 87% of them singletons. Sequenced: PBMCs or T cells enriched from blood (not recorded which). The receptors were gathered from a man younger than 35 with acute COVID-19. The CDR3 runs from the conserved cysteine through the conserved F or W. Fields, in order: D gene, CDR3 length, V gene, J gene, CDR3 protein, CDR3 DNA. The D gene is left open where the match is weak.

d_call: -; cdr3_length: 15; v_call: TRBV28; j_call: TRBJ1-1; cdr3_aa: CASTPRYRENTEAFF; cdr3_nt: TGTGCCAGCACCCCGCGTTACAGGGAGAACACTGAAGCTTTCTTT
d_call: -; cdr3_length: 16; v_call: TRBV4-2; j_call: TRBJ1-4; cdr3_aa: CASSQVTGRQNEKLFF; cdr3_nt: TGTGCCAGCAGCCAAGTTACAGGGCGCCAGAATGAAAAACTGTTTTTT
d_call: -; cdr3_length: 14; v_call: TRBV11-3; j_call: TRBJ2-5; cdr3_aa: CASSLGGQQETQYF; cdr3_nt: TGTGCCAGCAGCTTAGGAGGACAGCAAGAGACCCAGTACTTC
d_call: TRBD1; cdr3_length: 17; v_call: TRBV2; j_call: TRBJ2-6; cdr3_aa: CASSPGQRSSGANVLTF; cdr3_nt: TGTGCCAGCAGTCCGGGACAGAGAAGCTCTGGGGCCAACGTCCTGACTTTC
d_call: TRBD1; cdr3_length: 16; v_call: TRBV14; j_call: TRBJ1-4; cdr3_aa: CASSPPGGHANEKLFF; cdr3_nt: TGTGCCAGCAGCCCCCCAGGGGGTCACGCTAATGAAAAACTGTTTTTT
d_call: -; cdr3_length: 15; v_call: TRBV6-5; j_call: TRBJ1-5; cdr3_aa: CASNKPGTQNQPQHF; cdr3_nt: TGTGCCAGCAATAAACCCGGGACACAAAATCAGCCCCAGCATTTT
d_call: -; cdr3_length: 13; v_call: TRBV30; j_call: TRBJ1-6; cdr3_aa: CAWSVQGNSPLHF; cdr3_nt: TGTGCCTGGAGTGTCCAGGGCAATTCACCCCTCCACTTT
d_call: -; cdr3_length: 14; v_call: TRBV4-1; j_call: TRBJ1-5; cdr3_aa: CASSQVRGYQPQHF; cdr3_nt: TGCGCCAGCAGCCAAGTGCGAGGATATCAGCCCCAGCATTTT
d_call: -; cdr3_length: 15; v_call: TRBV27; j_call: TRBJ1-5; cdr3_aa: CASLQTAHSNQPQHF; cdr3_nt: TGTGCCAGCCTCCAGACAGCCCATAGCAATCAGCCCCAGCATTTT
d_call: -; cdr3_length: 14; v_call: TRBV4-1; j_call: TRBJ2-3; cdr3_aa: CASSQAMATDTQYF; cdr3_nt: TGCGCCAGCAGCCAAGCGATGGCCACAGATACGCAGTATTTT
d_call: TRBD2; cdr3_length: 14; v_call: TRBV19; j_call: TRBJ2-7; cdr3_aa: CASTGAGVSYEQYF; cdr3_nt: TGTGCCAGTACCGGGGCGGGAGTTTCCTACGAGCAGTACTTC
d_call: -; cdr3_length: 13; v_call: TRBV5-1; j_call: TRBJ1-2; cdr3_aa: CASTDTTNYGYTF; cdr3_nt: TGCGCCAGCACGGACACGACGAACTATGGCTACACCTTC
d_call: -; cdr3_length: 14; v_call: TRBV30; j_call: TRBJ2-1; cdr3_aa: CAWSTGGAYNEQFF; cdr3_nt: TGTGCCTGGAGTACAGGGGGGGCCTACAATGAGCAGTTCTTC
d_call: -; cdr3_length: 14; v_call: TRBV18; j_call: TRBJ2-1; cdr3_aa: CASSPTGSYNEQFF; cdr3_nt: TGTGCCAGCTCACCGACAGGCTCCTACAATGAGCAGTTCTTC
d_call: TRBD2; cdr3_length: 15; v_call: TRBV28; j_call: TRBJ2-1; cdr3_aa: CASSPTSGPSNEQFF; cdr3_nt: TGTGCCAGCAGCCCGACTAGCGGGCCCTCCAATGAGCAGTTCTTC
d_call: TRBD1; cdr3_length: 13; v_call: TRBV9; j_call: TRBJ1-2; cdr3_aa: CASSEPQGEGYTF; cdr3_nt: TGTGCCAGCAGCGAACCACAGGGGGAAGGCTACACCTTC